Shown below are 28 T cell receptor beta chains from a single sample sequenced in a study of blood T cell repertoires in COVID-19. Repertoires were generated with immunoSEQ multiplex PCR, while TCRdb's copy carries only in-frame clones and drops some. The data contain about 170,000 clones, around four fifths of them seen just once; the ten biggest clones take up roughly 18%. The sample consisted of peripheral blood. All receptors come from a woman between 65 and 79 years old who had recovered from COVID-19.

The rearrangement uses TRBV5-5 and TRBJ1-6, with D perhaps matching TRBD1 (5 bases). The CDR3 covers 14 residues. Germline V lookup: CDR1 SGHKS, CDR2 YYEKEE (reference sequence). V lost 1 base and J lost 13, with 15 bases in between. The CDR3 region is CASSLTSGTHPLHF. The CDR3 DNA reads as TGTGCCAGCAGCTTGACATCGGGGACTCACCCCCTCCACTTT.

This chain uses TRBV6-5 with TRBJ2-3, with D perhaps matching TRBD1 (6 bases). The CDR3 loop spans 13 amino acids. Between the trimmed V and J ends, which lost 9 bases and 0 bases, there was a span of 10 bases. Germline assignment: CDR1 MNHEY and CDR2 SVGAGI. The CDR3 DNA is TGTGCCAGTAGGACAGACAGCACAGATACGCAGTATTTT. Amino acids: CASRTDSTDTQYF.

This clone has more than one count but fewer than ten. The J gene is TRBJ2-2, the V gene TRBV5-1; maybe TRBD2 (6 bases). The CDR3 is 15 amino acids. Trimming cost V 4 bases and J 7 bases, with 17 bases left between them. Germline V lookup: CDR1 SGHRS, CDR2 YFSETQ. CDR3 sequence: CASSVLGGSGGELFF. Here the CDR3 DNA reads TGCGCCAGCAGCGTCCTAGGAGGGTCGGGCGGGGAGCTGTTTTTT.

J is TRBJ2-2 and V is TRBV27; a weak D match, TRBD2 (5 bases). Trimming took 5 bases from V and 1 from J, leaving 11 bases between them. From germline, CDR1 is MNHEY and CDR2 SMNVEV (reference sequence). The CDR3 spans 15 residues. In nucleotides, the CDR3 is TGTGCCAGCAGTCGGCTAGCCTTGAACACCGGGGAGCTGTTTTTT. Translation: CASSRLALNTGELFF.

V usage is TRBV30 and J usage is TRBJ2-7; TRBD1 matches 7 bases. CDR1 is GTSNPN and CDR2 is SVGIG in the germline V gene (reference sequence). With 1 base clipped from V and 8 bases from J, the junction kept 5 bases outside the gene matches. CDR3 size: 12 residues. CDR3 in amino acids: CAWSGTGPQQYF. DNA for the CDR3: TGTGCCTGGAGTGGGACAGGCCCCCAGCAGTACTTC.

The genes are TRBV4-2 and TRBJ1-3, with 7 bases lining up with TRBD1. This CDR3 is built from 14 residues. Per germline, CDR1 LGHNA and CDR2 YNFKEQ. Trimming cost V 4 bases and J 8 bases; bases outside gene matches: 8. As DNA, the CDR3 is TGTGCCAGCAGCCTAGGGGGCCTGGCGGACACCATATATTTT. Its protein is CASSLGGLADTIYF.

The V and J genes are TRBV29-1 and TRBJ1-1; 10 bases are shared with TRBD1. Trimming at V came to 7 bases and at J to 5 bases, leaving 10 bases not matched to a gene. Germline V CDR1 and CDR2: SQVTM, ANQGSEA. This CDR3 spans 14 amino acids. CDR3 loop: CSAKRQGARTEAFF. The CDR3 DNA reads as TGCAGCGCCAAAAGACAGGGGGCGCGGACTGAAGCTTTCTTT.

This clone occurred many times. The V gene is TRBV7-3, the J gene TRBJ2-1; D possibly corresponds to TRBD2 (6 bases). The length of the CDR3 is 15 residues. The germline gives CDR1 SGHTA, CDR2 FQGTGA. V shed 5 bases and J shed 2 bases, with 13 bases lying between them. The CDR3, as DNA: TGTGCCAGCAGCCCCCGTGCGGGGCCCTACAATGAGCAGTTCTTC. Residues: CASSPRAGPYNEQFF.

The chain couples TRBV6-2 or TRBV6-3 to TRBJ2-1, with 7 bases that match TRBD2. V lost 4 bases and J lost 7; bases outside the gene matches: 10. CDR3 length: 15 amino acids. Germline V gene data show CDR1 as MNHEY and CDR2 as SVGEGT. The CDR3 region has the DNA TGTGCCAGCAGTTGGGGGGGAGGGGTCTGGAATGAGCAGTTCTTC. This encodes CASSWGGGVWNEQFF.

J is TRBJ1-1 and V is TRBV20-1; D gene unclear. V was clipped by 3 bases and J by 4 bases, with 6 bases between them. Germline assignment: CDR1 DFQATT and CDR2 SNEGSKA (reference sequence). The CDR3 length is 11 residues. The CDR3 is CSASGSTEAFF. CDR3 sequence (DNA): TGCAGTGCTAGCGGGAGCACTGAAGCTTTCTTT.

The rearrangement uses TRBV7-9 and TRBJ2-6, with D uncertain. The CDR3 runs 14 residues. Germline V CDR1 and CDR2: SEHNR, FQNEAQ (reference sequence). The V and J ends lost 1 base and 4 bases respectively, with 5 bases between them. The CDR3 reads CASSLVLGANVLTF. In DNA, the CDR3 is TGTGCCAGCAGCTTAGTCCTCGGGGCCAACGTCCTGACTTTC. The variable domain in full, completed from reference TRBV7-9 and TRBJ2-6, reads DTGVSQNPRHKITKRGQNVTFRCDPISEHNRLYWYRQTLGQGPEFLTYFQNEAQLEKSRLLSDRFSAERPKGSFSTLEIQRTEQGDSAMYLCASSLVLGANVLTFGAGSRLTVL.

This clone was recorded once. This chain uses TRBV5-1 with TRBJ2-3; 12 nucleotides agree with TRBD2. The junction had 10 bases not matched to a gene; V was cut back by 5 bases and J by 6 bases. Germline V gene lookup returns CDR1 SGHRS and CDR2 YFSETQ. The CDR3 is made up of 16 amino acids. The CDR3 loop is CASSQLAGGTGDTQYF. CDR3 DNA sequence: TGCGCCAGCAGTCAACTAGCGGGGGGCACTGGTGATACGCAGTATTTT. Supplemented by reference TRBV5-1 and TRBJ2-3, the full variable domain reads KAGVTQTPRYLIKTRGQQVTLSCSPISGHRSVSWYQQTPGQGLQFLFEYFSETQRNKGNFPGRFSGRQFSNSRSEMNVSTLELGDSALYLCASSQLAGGTGDTQYFGPGTRLTVL.

Points on this clone: Other nucleotide sequences in the sample specify the same CDR3. The rearrangement links TRBV12-3 or TRBV12-4 to TRBJ1-1; D is unclear. CDR3 length equals 13 residues. V lost 2 bases and J 1 base, leaving 5 bases between the germline ends. CDR3 sequence reads: CASSLSRNTEAFF. The DNA of the CDR3 is TGTGCCAGCAGTTTAAGTAGGAACACTGAAGCTTTCTTT.

The chain links TRBV28 to TRBJ1-2; D uncertain. Trimming stripped 6 bases from V and 2 bases from J, with 10 bases between. The length of the CDR3 is 13 residues. Germline-derived CDR1 and CDR2 are MDHEN and SYDVKM. The CDR3 reads CASSLSGNYGYTF. The CDR3 bases are TGTGCCAGCAGCCTTAGCGGAAACTATGGCTACACCTTC.

The chain carries TRBV5-6 and TRBJ1-2; 7 bases are a match to TRBD1. The CDR3 is made up of 12 amino acids. Germline V gene lookup returns CDR1 SGHDT and CDR2 YYEEEE. Trimming removed 0 bases from V and 8 bases from J; junction bases left unmatched: 1. DNA for the CDR3: TGTGCCAGCAGCTTGGCGACAGGGGGCTACACCTTC. Protein: CASSLATGGYTF.

CDR3 region: CASSLGSQETQYF. In DNA, the CDR3 is TGCGCCAGCAGCTTGGGCAGCCAAGAGACCCAGTACTTC. The V gene is TRBV5-1, the J gene TRBJ2-5; no definite D call. Germline loops: CDR1 SGHRS, CDR2 YFSETQ. CDR3 size: 13 residues. V was shortened by 0 bases and J by 1 base, with 4 bases between the two germline ends.

The chain has TRBV9 and TRBJ2-3; 11 nucleotides agree with TRBD2. The V gene's germline CDR1 is SGDLS and CDR2 YYNGEE. The CDR3 spans 16 residues. V shed 0 bases and J 2 bases; nucleotides not matched to a gene: 2. CDR3 DNA sequence: TGTGCCAGCAGCGTAGTAGCGGGGGGGCTCACAGATACGCAGTATTTT. It is translated as CASSVVAGGLTDTQYF.

This clone was counted between two and nine times. The chain uses TRBV18 and TRBJ1-2, with D possibly TRBD1 on 5 matching bases. Germline V gives CDR1 KGHSH, CDR2 LQKENI. This CDR3 has 15 residues. Trimming left V 3 bases short and J 2 bases short, with 13 bases between. CDR3 in amino acids: CASSPQGVGNYGYTF. CDR3 sequence (DNA): TGTGCCAGCTCACCCCAAGGGGTGGGAAACTATGGCTACACCTTC.

The chain joins TRBV9 to TRBJ2-3; 7 nucleotides agree with TRBD2. J was trimmed by 3 bases and V by 0 bases; bases with no gene match: 4. Germline V gene lookup returns CDR1 SGDLS and CDR2 YYNGEE. The CDR3 is made up of 15 amino acids. The CDR3 DNA follows: TGTGCCAGCAGCGTAGGGGAGGGAGGGACAGATACGCAGTATTTT. It encodes CASSVGEGGTDTQYF. The whole variable domain, filled in from reference TRBV9 and TRBJ2-3, reads DSGVTQTPKHLITATGQRVTLRCSPRSGDLSVYWYQQSLDQGLQFLIQYYNGEERAKGNILERFSAQQFPDLHSELNLSSLELGDSALYFCASSVGEGGTDTQYFGPGTRLTVL.

V is TRBV12-3 or TRBV12-4 and J is TRBJ2-1; 7 positions match TRBD1. CDR3 length equals 13 residues. V lost 8 bases, J lost 7 bases, and 8 bases stayed unmatched. CDR3 loop: CASVRQGSNEQFF. The CDR3 DNA follows: TGTGCCAGCGTCAGACAGGGCTCGAATGAGCAGTTCTTC.

The CDR3 protein is CASIGQGDEQYF. CDR3 in DNA: TGTGCCAGCATCGGGCAGGGTGACGAGCAGTACTTC. This rearrangement joins TRBV2 to TRBJ2-7, with a possible D match to TRBD1 (5 bases). The CDR3 has 12 residues. Trimming took 7 bases from V and 5 from J, leaving 12 bases between them. Per germline, CDR1 SNHLY and CDR2 FYNNEI.

The genes are TRBV13 and TRBJ1-2; D is perhaps TRBD1 (6 bases). The CDR3 has 14 residues. Deletions cut 0 bases from V and 5 bases from J, with 10 bases between. From germline, CDR1 is PRHDT and CDR2 FYEKMQ (reference sequence). The CDR3 coding sequence is TGTGCCAGCAGCTTAGGCGGGGGGCAATATGGCTACACCTTC. Its translation is CASSLGGGQYGYTF.

The rearrangement links TRBV5-1 to TRBJ1-2; 9 positions match TRBD1. The ends lost 4 bases at V and 5 bases at J; junction bases unmatched: 12. The CDR3 is 16 amino acids. CDR1 SGHRS and CDR2 YFSETQ come from the germline V gene. The CDR3 here is CASSPRLAGTGYGYTF. In nucleotides, the CDR3 is TGCGCCAGCAGCCCACGCCTCGCCGGGACAGGGTATGGCTACACCTTC. Full variable domain (remainder filled in from reference TRBV5-1 and TRBJ1-2): KAGVTQTPRYLIKTRGQQVTLSCSPISGHRSVSWYQQTPGQGLQFLFEYFSETQRNKGNFPGRFSGRQFSNSRSEMNVSTLELGDSALYLCASSPRLAGTGYGYTFGSGTRLTVV.

This clone occurred once. The chain recombines TRBV4-1 with TRBJ1-1; TRBD1 matches at 11 bases. The V and J ends lost 4 bases and 10 bases, in that order; junction bases with no gene match: 8. CDR3 length equals 14 residues. Germline V gene lookup returns CDR1 MGHRA and CDR2 YSYEKL. For the CDR3, the DNA is TGCGCCAGCAGCCCCCCCGGGACAGGGGGGTTAGCTTTCTTT. As protein: CASSPPGTGGLAFF.

The chain employs TRBV5-8 and TRBJ2-7; TRBD2 aligns across 7 bases. J gave up 5 bases and V 4 bases, and 15 bases lay outside the gene matches. CDR3 size: 16 residues. The germline CDR1 and CDR2 sequences are SGHTS and YDEGEE. For the CDR3, the DNA is TGTGCCAGCAGCCCCGGGTTTGGGGGAGGGGAAAACGAGCAGTACTTC. It specifies CASSPGFGGGENEQYF.

This chain links TRBV25-1 with TRBJ1-5, with no clear D. The germline CDR1 and CDR2 sequences are MGHDK and SYGVNS. With 6 bases removed from V and 5 bases from J, the gap between germline ends came to 17 bases. The CDR3 is 15 residues long. CDR3 DNA: TGTGCCAGCAGCCCAGCGGCAGGCCCCGATCAGCCCCAGCATTTT. Translating it yields CASSPAAGPDQPQHF.

The V call is TRBV5-1, the J call TRBJ2-1; weak D call: TRBD2 (7 bases). Trimming shortened V by 4 bases and J by 6 bases, and 14 bases separated the two germline ends. Per germline, CDR1 SGHRS and CDR2 YFSETQ. This CDR3 region has 14 residues. CDR3 DNA sequence: TGCGCCAGCAGCCCTAGCGGAGGGGGCAATGAGCAGTTCTTC. Its protein product is CASSPSGGGNEQFF.

This clone was seen a single time. DNA for the CDR3: TGTGCCAGCAGTTTGGGGGAGGGGTTCGGCTACGAGCAGTACTTC. It codes for CASSLGEGFGYEQYF. V is TRBV27 and J is TRBJ2-7, with 7 bases aligning to TRBD2. CDR1 and CDR2 from the germline V gene are MNHEY and SMNVEV (reference sequence). CDR3 size: 15 residues. Trimming took 3 bases from V and 3 from J; bases not matched to a gene: 8.